Listed below are T cell receptor beta chains from one sample, sequenced in a study of T cells in Graves' hyperthyroidism and ophthalmopathy. TCRdb reprocessed the multiplex PCR reads via MiXCR and lists one record per CDR3 protein. This table holds over 700,000 distinct CDR3 sequences, 38% found once. Sequencing was carried out using blood. The receptors originated from a man aged 18-30 years with Graves' hyperthyroidism. Each CDR3 is given with its conserved first and last residue. A D gene is named only where the DNA matches it firmly. Size is omitted from some rows. Given values are once, few, many or a class for expanded clones.

size,V,J,D,CDR3,DNA
few,TRBV9,TRBJ1-6,-,CASSVRDTASPLHF,TGTGCCAGCAGCGTTAGGGACACGGCATCACCCCTCCACTTT
few,TRBV7-9,TRBJ1-2,TRBD1,CASSHRDSLIF,TGTGCCAGCAGCCACCGGGACAGCCTGATCTTC
many,TRBV7-3,TRBJ2-5,TRBD2,CASSAQGLAGGGETQYF,TGTGCCAGCAGCGCTCAAGGGCTGGCGGGGGGCGGGGAGACCCAGTACTTC
-,TRBV19,TRBJ1-1,-,CASSTTRTVNTEAFF,TGTGCCAGTAGTACCACCCGGACAGTGAACACTGAAGCTTTCTTT
few,TRBV12-3/TRBV12-4,TRBJ1-3,-,CASSRRQVVSGNTIYF,TGTGCCAGCAGTCGTCGACAGGTCGTCTCTGGAAACACCATATATTTT
few,TRBV5-4,TRBJ2-7,-,CASSQDTSGQTYEQYF,TGCGCCAGCAGCCAAGATACCTCCGGACAGACCTACGAGCAGTACTTC
-,TRBV7-9,TRBJ2-7,TRBD1,CASSHWTGGYEQYF,TGTGCCAGCAGTCACTGGACAGGGGGCTACGAGCAGTACTTC
-,TRBV2,TRBJ1-1,TRBD1,CASSGQGKGGNTEAFF,TGTGCCAGCAGTGGACAGGGGAAAGGAGGGAACACTGAAGCTTTCTTT
many,TRBV29-1,TRBJ2-5,-,CSAMGFYQETQYF,TGCAGCGCTATGGGCTTTTACCAAGAGACCCAGTACTTC
-,TRBV7-3,TRBJ2-7,TRBD2,CASSLTRAGGYEQYF,TGTGCCAGCAGCTTAACAAGGGCGGGAGGGTACGAGCAGTACTTC
-,TRBV7-8,TRBJ2-7,-,CASSTVTGELYF,TGTGCCAGCAGCACAGTAACCGGGGAGCTGTACTTC
few,TRBV19,TRBJ2-7,-,CASSTAAWGEQYF,TGTGCCAGCTCGACGGCGGCTTGGGGTGAGCAGTACTTC
many,TRBV20-1,TRBJ2-5,TRBD2,CSAGLAHQTQYF,TGCAGTGCTGGACTAGCGCATCAGACCCAGTACTTC
few,TRBV4-2,TRBJ2-7,-,CASSQSGTSTEQYF,TGTGCCAGCAGCCAATCCGGGACCAGCACCGAGCAGTACTTC
-,TRBV7-9,TRBJ2-7,TRBD2,CASSSRTSGIHEQYF,TGTGCCAGCAGCTCTCGGACTAGCGGGATCCACGAGCAGTACTTC
once,TRBV7-2,TRBJ1-5,-,CASSLGDGNSNQPQHF,TGTGCCAGCAGCTTAGGAGACGGTAATAGCAATCAGCCCCAGCATTTT
-,TRBV7-9,TRBJ2-2,-,CASSSGSANTGELFF,TGTGCCAGCAGCTCGGGATCCGCGAACACCGGGGAGCTGTTTTTT
-,TRBV4-1,TRBJ2-7,-,CASSPGPADEQYF,TGCGCCAGCAGCCCGGGTCCCGCGGATGAGCAGTACTTC
-,TRBV20-1,TRBJ2-5,TRBD1,CSALGQARGFVQETQYF,TGCAGTGCACTAGGACAGGCAAGGGGTTTCGTCCAAGAGACCCAGTACTTC
few,TRBV4-3,TRBJ2-7,TRBD2,CASSQPTSGSREQYF,TGCGCCAGCAGCCAACCGACTAGCGGGAGTCGCGAGCAGTACTTC
-,TRBV20-1,TRBJ2-7,-,CSASSRDLPIYEQYF,TGCAGTGCTAGTAGCCGGGACTTGCCAATCTACGAGCAGTACTTC
-,TRBV7-3,TRBJ1-1,-,CASSYSLDSKDTEAFF,TGTGCCAGCAGTTACTCCTTGGACAGTAAGGACACTGAAGCTTTCTTT
-,TRBV9,TRBJ2-2,TRBD2,CASSVKTSGGTGELFF,TGTGCCAGCAGCGTTAAAACTAGCGGAGGCACCGGGGAGCTGTTTTTT
few,TRBV20-1,TRBJ2-7,-,CSTRGGNEQYF,TGCAGCACCCGAGGGGGAAACGAGCAGTACTTC
-,TRBV4-1,TRBJ1-1,-,CASSQVPENTEAFF,TGCGCCAGCAGCCAAGTACCAGAGAACACTGAAGCTTTCTTT
few,TRBV19,TRBJ2-6,TRBD2,CASSKGGEDSSGANVLTF,TGTGCCAGTAGTAAGGGAGGGGAGGACTCCTCTGGGGCCAACGTCCTGACTTTC
few,TRBV20-1,TRBJ2-7,TRBD2,CSVTGLAGVISYEQYF,TGCAGTGTTACCGGACTAGCGGGGGTCATCTCCTACGAGCAGTACTTC
-,TRBV24-1,TRBJ1-1,-,CATGSSAGGPNTEAFF,TGTGCCACCGGCAGCTCAGCGGGGGGGCCGAACACTGAAGCTTTCTTT
-,TRBV2,TRBJ2-2,-,CASSPASPGEAGELFF,TGTGCCAGCAGCCCCGCGTCGCCGGGGGAGGCCGGGGAGCTGTTTTTT
-,TRBV20-1,TRBJ1-4,-,CSARGWGKNEKLFF,TGCAGTGCTAGAGGGTGGGGTAAAAATGAAAAACTGTTTTTT
-,TRBV2,TRBJ1-2,-,CASGQSGYTF,TGTGCCAGCGGTCAGAGTGGCTACACCTTC
few,TRBV20-1,TRBJ2-7,-,CSANHGQTSYEQYF,TGCAGTGCAAACCACGGACAGACCTCCTACGAGCAGTACTTC
many,TRBV15,TRBJ1-1,-,CATSREGRIEAFF,TGTGCCACCAGCAGGGAGGGACGGATTGAAGCTTTCTTT
few,TRBV20-1,TRBJ2-7,-,CSASPSLSYEQYF,TGCAGTGCTAGTCCGTCCCTATCCTACGAGCAGTACTTC
once,TRBV29-1,TRBJ1-2,TRBD1,CSVLGQGTSNYGYTF,TGCAGCGTCTTGGGACAGGGGACCTCTAACTATGGCTACACCTTC
once,TRBV15,TRBJ2-6,-,CAASSQTAGANVLTF,TGTGCCGCCAGCAGCCAAACAGCTGGGGCCAACGTCCTGACTTTC
few,TRBV12-3/TRBV12-4,TRBJ1-1,-,CASSPSGRAQNTEAFF,TGTGCCAGCAGCCCATCCGGCAGGGCTCAGAACACTGAAGCTTTCTTT
many,TRBV15,TRBJ1-1,-,CAISMDRDSNTEAFF,TGTGCCATCTCGATGGACCGGGACTCAAACACTGAAGCTTTCTTT
-,TRBV7-9,TRBJ1-2,TRBD1,CASSRPGQFYGYTF,TGTGCCAGCAGCCGCCCGGGACAGTTCTATGGCTACACCTTC
-,TRBV7-6,TRBJ1-6,TRBD1,CASSFGQGNPISSPLHF,TGTGCCAGCAGCTTTGGACAGGGTAACCCTATATCTTCACCCCTCCACTTT
once,TRBV4-2,TRBJ1-1,-,CASSQAGTWDAEAFF,TGTGCCAGCAGCCAAGCGGGGACCTGGGACGCTGAAGCTTTCTTT
-,TRBV29-1,TRBJ1-2,-,CSVAGSHHTGGNTF,TGCAGCGTTGCAGGGTCGCACCACACGGGTGGAAACACCTTC
-,TRBV5-1,TRBJ1-5,-,CASSLSPGDQPQHF,TGCGCCAGCAGCTTGTCCCCGGGGGATCAGCCCCAGCATTTT
-,TRBV7-2,TRBJ2-7,-,CASREGSFESYEQYF,TGTGCCAGCAGGGAAGGCAGTTTCGAATCCTACGAGCAGTACTTC
-,TRBV10-3,TRBJ1-6,-,CAISDQGNSPLHF,TGTGCCATCAGTGACCAGGGCAATTCACCCCTCCACTTT
-,TRBV12-3/TRBV12-4,TRBJ1-4,-,CASKRVGGAHGKLFF,TGTGCCAGCAAACGCGTTGGAGGGGCCCACGGAAAACTGTTTTTT
-,TRBV5-1,TRBJ1-1,-,CASSPPSGGQAFF,TGCGCCAGCAGCCCCCCTTCCGGGGGGCAGGCTTTCTTT